The 22 T cell receptor beta chains given below trace back to one sample, sequenced in a study of blood T cell repertoires in COVID-19. This table comes from immunoSEQ multiplex PCR, and its TCRdb copy is limited to in-frame clones, with some not included. Among a few hundred thousand clones, around 86% were seen once, and the ten largest hold approximately 5%. The sample comprised PBMCs or T cells enriched from blood (not recorded which). The receptors come from a woman aged 45-59 years who had recovered from COVID-19.

In its sample, this clone was seen a few times. V is TRBV5-1 and J is TRBJ2-1; D is perhaps TRBD2 (5 bases). The V end was cut by 4 bases, the J end by 0 bases, with 8 bases between. Germline-derived CDR1 and CDR2 are SGHRS and YFSETQ. The CDR3 is 14 amino acids. The CDR3 nucleotides are TGCGCCAGCAGCGTTGACTACTCCTACAATGAGCAGTTCTTC. It translates to CASSVDYSYNEQFF.

The chain links TRBV29-1 to TRBJ2-7; TRBD1 agrees at 7 bases. CDR1 and CDR2 (germline): SQVTM, ANQGSEA. With 1 base clipped from V and 4 bases from J, the junction kept 7 bases outside the gene matches. The CDR3 runs 14 residues. The DNA of the CDR3 is TGCAGCGTTGAAGTACGGGACAGACCTTACGAGCAGTACTTC. This encodes CSVEVRDRPYEQYF.

The rearrangement joins TRBV30 to TRBJ1-3, with D hard to call. V dropped 4 bases and J dropped 4 bases, with 5 bases sitting between them. This CDR3 has 11 residues. Germline values: CDR1 GTSNPN, CDR2 SVGIG (reference sequence). CDR3 protein: CAWTTGNTIYF. In nucleotides, the CDR3 is TGTGCCTGGACGACAGGAAACACCATATATTTT.

This chain connects TRBV6-5 to TRBJ2-5, with 11 positions matching TRBD2. Germline-derived CDR1 and CDR2 are MNHEY and SVGAGI. J was trimmed by 7 bases and V by 6 bases; bases with no gene match: 10. The CDR3 covers 15 residues. The CDR3, as DNA: TGTGCCAGCAGGCGTCTAGCGGGAGGCTCGGGGACCCAGTACTTC. This sequence encodes CASRRLAGGSGTQYF.

This clone was seen a single time. The chain links TRBV3-1 (or the pseudogene TRBV3-2) to TRBJ2-7; 9 bases are shared with TRBD2. Germline V gives CDR1 LGHDT, CDR2 YNNKEL (reference sequence). The J segment lost 2 bases and the V segment lost 1 base, leaving 6 bases of the junction unmatched. The CDR3 totals 16 residues. The CDR3 sequence is CASSQVSSGSTYEQYF. The DNA for the CDR3 is TGTGCCAGCAGCCAAGTGAGTAGCGGGAGCACCTACGAGCAGTACTTC.

There are a few counts of this clone. J is TRBJ1-2 and V is TRBV5-4, with D possibly matching TRBD1 (5 bases). The ends were cut back, 2 bases at V and 4 bases at J, with 12 bases in the middle. CDR1 is SGHNT and CDR2 is YYREEE in the germline V gene (reference sequence). CDR3 length: 14 amino acids. This chain's CDR3 is CASSFGGESYGYTF. The CDR3 DNA is TGTGCCAGCAGCTTCGGAGGGGAGAGCTATGGCTACACCTTC.

This sequence joins TRBV7-2 and TRBJ2-2; D is perhaps TRBD1 (5 bases). Germline loops: CDR1 SGHTA, CDR2 FQGNSA. Deletions cut 5 bases from V and 7 bases from J, with 11 bases between. This CDR3 comprises 13 residues. The DNA for the CDR3 is TGTGCCAGCAGCCACCGTAGGGGCGGGGAGCTGTTTTTT. This gives the protein CASSHRRGGELFF.

CDR3 coding DNA: TGTGCCAGCAGTAAAGGCCTAGCGCAGGCCAAAAACATTCAGTACTTC. This sequence encodes CASSKGLAQAKNIQYF. The chain carries TRBV21-1 and TRBJ2-4; the D call in the table, TRBD2, was not verified against the DNA. TRBV21-1 is termed a pseudogene. The CDR3 length is 16 residues.

The V and J genes are TRBV19 and TRBJ1-3; 9 bases are shared with TRBD1. This CDR3 comprises 15 residues. Germline CDR1 reads LNHDA; CDR2 reads SQIVND (reference sequence). The V gene end was trimmed by 5 bases and the J gene end by 0 bases; junction bases not matched to a gene: 2. The CDR3 region has the DNA TGTGCCAGTAGTCAACAGGGGGCCTCTGGAAACACCATATATTTT. It specifies CASSQQGASGNTIYF.

This chain joins TRBV27 and TRBJ2-1; TRBD2 agrees at 12 bases. This CDR3 contains 14 residues. The germline V gene encodes CDR1 MNHEY and CDR2 SMNVEV (reference sequence). V lost 1 base, J lost 8 bases, and 0 bases stayed unmatched. CDR3 loop: CASSLWTSGDEQFF. The CDR3, as DNA: TGTGCCAGCAGTTTATGGACTAGCGGGGATGAGCAGTTCTTC.

In its sample, this clone was seen once. The V call is TRBV4-2, the J call TRBJ1-1; 7 nucleotides match TRBD1. The J segment lost 6 bases and the V segment lost 1 base, leaving 5 bases of the junction unmatched. Germline CDR1 is LGHNA and CDR2 is YNFKEQ. The CDR3 is 14 amino acids. The DNA of the CDR3 is TGTGCCAGCAGCCAAGCCCACAGGGGCGCTGAAGCTTTCTTT. Encoded protein: CASSQAHRGAEAFF.

CDR3 in DNA: TGTGCCAGCAGCCTGTTCGGGGACAGGGGGTTCTCTGGAAACACCATATATTTT. Translating gives CASSLFGDRGFSGNTIYF. The V call is TRBV7-2, the J call TRBJ1-3; 11 bases fit TRBD1. The trim removed 5 bases at V and 0 bases at J, leaving 9 bases unmatched. The CDR3 covers 18 residues. Germline lookup yields CDR1 SGHTA and CDR2 FQGNSA.

This chain uses TRBV11-2 with TRBJ2-1; 8 bases line up with TRBD1. Per the germline V gene, CDR1 is SGHAT and CDR2 is FQNNGV. The CDR3 runs 18 residues. With V trimmed by 6 bases and J by 3 bases, 16 bases remained unmatched. CDR3 sequence (DNA): TGTGCCAGCAGATCAGGACGTCGTGGACAGGGAGGCTACAATGAGCAGTTCTTC. This translates into CASRSGRRGQGGYNEQFF.

The V gene is TRBV4-3, the J gene TRBJ1-3, with D maybe TRBD1 (6 bases). CDR1 is LGHNA and CDR2 is YSLEER in the germline V gene. This CDR3 is 15 amino acids long. The ends were cut back, 1 base at V and 4 bases at J, with 11 bases in the middle. CDR3 DNA sequence: TGCGCCAGCAGCCAAGGCCCAGGGGTGGGAAACACCATATATTTT. The encoded protein is CASSQGPGVGNTIYF.

The J gene is TRBJ2-1, the V gene TRBV27; TRBD2 agrees at 10 bases. Germline CDR1 MNHEY, CDR2 SMNVEV (reference sequence). CDR3 size: 18 residues. J gave up 8 bases and V 4 bases, and 17 bases lay outside the gene matches. The DNA of the CDR3 is TGTGCCAGCAGTTCAAGACTCCTAGCGGGAGCATCTATGGATGAGCAGTTCTTC. Translating gives CASSSRLLAGASMDEQFF.

The chain has TRBV6-2 or TRBV6-3 and TRBJ2-2, with 11 bases that match TRBD1. The length of the CDR3 is 15 residues. Germline V lookup: CDR1 MNHEY, CDR2 SVGEGT. J was trimmed by 8 bases and V by 6 bases; bases with no gene match: 8. The CDR3 here is CASSGQGAKIGELFF. In DNA, the CDR3 is TGTGCCAGCAGCGGACAGGGGGCGAAGATTGGGGAGCTGTTTTTT.

V gene TRBV19 combines with J gene TRBJ1-2; TRBD1 matches 11 bases. Germline loops: CDR1 LNHDA, CDR2 SQIVND (reference sequence). The CDR3 is 14 residues long. Trimming took 6 bases from V and 6 from J; bases not matched to a gene: 6. The CDR3 sequence: CASRRTGGNDGYTF. The CDR3 DNA reads TGTGCCAGTAGGAGGACAGGGGGCAACGATGGCTACACCTTC.

Remarks on this clone: Germline is not matched at one junction end, which may reflect a read error. The chain recombines TRBV7-7 with TRBJ1-2, with D perhaps TRBD1 (5 bases). There are 19 residues in the CDR3. Germline V gene data show CDR1 as SSHAT and CDR2 as FNYEAQ (reference sequence). CDR3 residues: CASSLGLGDDSPLRYGYTF. The CDR3 coding sequence is TGTGCTAGCAGCTTAGGTTTAGGTGATGACAGTCCCTTAAGGTATGGCTACACCTTC.

The chain uses TRBV4-1 and TRBJ1-4; no firm D call. V was clipped by 2 bases and J by 6 bases, with 16 bases between them. This CDR3 has 16 residues. Germline CDR1 reads MGHRA; CDR2 reads YSYEKL. This CDR3 reads CASSQPPGGEHEKLFF. CDR3 nucleotide sequence: TGCGCCAGCAGCCAACCCCCAGGTGGGGAGCATGAAAAACTGTTTTTT.

The gene calls are TRBV7-2 and TRBJ1-1; possibly TRBD1 for D (6 bases). The CDR3 contains 15 residues. In germline, CDR1 is SGHTA, CDR2 FQGNSA. The ends were cut back, 1 base at V and 5 bases at J, with 14 bases in the middle. This chain's CDR3 is CASSLEVGRGTEAFF. CDR3 DNA sequence: TGTGCCAGCAGCTTAGAAGTAGGGAGGGGGACTGAAGCTTTCTTT. Full variable domain (remainder filled in from reference TRBV7-2 and TRBJ1-1): GAGVSQSPSNKVTEKGKDVELRCDPISGHTALYWYRQSLGQGLEFLIYFQGNSAPDKSGLPSDRFSAERTGGSVSTLTIQRTQQEDSAVYLCASSLEVGRGTEAFFGQGTRLTVV.

Only one count was recorded for this clone. The J gene is TRBJ2-1, the V gene TRBV15; the match to TRBD2 covers 14 bases. Germline values: CDR1 LNHNV, CDR2 YYDKDF (reference sequence). The CDR3 is made up of 16 amino acids. V was pared by 1 base and J by 9 bases, with 5 bases of the junction left unmatched. CDR3 amino acids: CATSRGGTSGSREQFF. CDR3 sequence (DNA): TGTGCCACCAGCAGAGGAGGGACTAGCGGGAGCCGTGAGCAGTTCTTC.

The chain recombines TRBV9 with TRBJ2-1; D is uncertain. V gave up 0 bases and J gave up 5 bases, with 6 bases separating them. The germline V gene has CDR1 SGDLS and CDR2 YYNGEE. The CDR3 runs 13 residues. CDR3 residues: CASSVGAHNEQFF. CDR3 DNA sequence: TGTGCCAGCAGCGTAGGGGCTCACAATGAGCAGTTCTTC.